One and the same sample provided the 30 T cell receptor beta chains below, sequenced in a study of shared clonotypes between healthy human individuals. Repertoires were generated with immunoSEQ multiplex PCR, while TCRdb's copy carries only in-frame clones and drops some. The sample gives about 560,000 clones, around 81% of which show up once; 12% is in the top ten. Sequences were obtained from PBMCs. These receptors came from a middle-aged woman in good health. Some clones in this sample may be carry-over from other donors' samples.

The CDR3 loop reads CASSPPGLAVIAKNIQYF. In nucleotides, the CDR3 is TGTGCCAGCTCACCTCCGGGACTAGCGGTAATAGCCAAAAACATTCAGTACTTC. The chain couples TRBV18 to TRBJ2-4; 11 bases align to TRBD2. Trimming removed 3 bases from V and 0 bases from J; junction bases left unmatched: 7. Germline V CDR1 and CDR2: KGHSH, LQKENI. This CDR3 has 18 amino acids.

The chain is built from TRBV6-1 and TRBJ1-4; the D gene is possibly TRBD1 (5 bases). Trimming stripped 7 bases from V and 8 bases from J, with 14 bases between. The CDR3 is 13 amino acids. The V gene's germline CDR1 is MNHNS and CDR2 SASEGT. The CDR3 loop is CASITVGVEKLFF. The CDR3 DNA sequence: TGTGCCAGCATTACTGTGGGGGTAGAAAAACTGTTTTTT.

This clone was seen only once. The chain couples TRBV28 to TRBJ2-7; a possible D gene is TRBD2 (6 bases). This CDR3 has 15 residues. Per germline, CDR1 MDHEN and CDR2 SYDVKM. V shed 6 bases and J shed 1 base, with 16 bases lying between them. This chain's CDR3 is CASSPTGVGSYEQYF. In DNA, the CDR3 is TGTGCCAGCAGCCCGACGGGAGTAGGGTCCTACGAGCAGTACTTC.

As concerns this clone: A far more abundant clone sits one base away, making this likely a read error. This specimen includes other DNA sequences encoding the same CDR3. J is TRBJ2-5 and V is TRBV28; tentatively, D is TRBD2 (6 bases). There are 15 residues in the CDR3. The germline V gene has CDR1 MDHEN and CDR2 SYDVKM. Trimming pared 6 bases from V and 11 bases from J, leaving 25 bases between. The CDR3 here is CASSTPGGRSREQYF. CDR3 bases: TGTGCCAGCAGCACCCCGGGTGGGAGGTCTCGGGAGCAGTACTTC.

In its sample, this clone was seen once. This chain connects TRBV5-1 to TRBJ2-3; D might be TRBD2 (5 bases). This CDR3 region has 16 residues. Trimming removed 0 bases at V and 0 bases at J, with 11 bases between. Germline V gives CDR1 SGHRS, CDR2 YFSETQ. The CDR3 here is CASSLEGGLSTDTQYF. The CDR3 DNA follows: TGCGCCAGCAGCTTGGAGGGCGGGCTTAGCACAGATACGCAGTATTTT.

Only a few counts were recorded for this clone. The chain couples TRBV19 to TRBJ1-2, with no clear D. CDR3 size: 15 residues. The germline V gene has CDR1 LNHDA and CDR2 SQIVND (reference sequence). Deletions cut 1 base from V and 1 base from J, with 10 bases between. CDR3 sequence reads: CASSIAGFVNYGYTF. The CDR3 DNA is TGTGCCAGTAGTATAGCGGGGTTCGTTAACTATGGCTACACCTTC.

The chain is built from TRBV7-2 and TRBJ1-3, with D hard to call. V shed 4 bases and J shed 0 bases, with 7 bases lying between them. Germline assignment: CDR1 SGHTA and CDR2 FQGNSA. This CDR3 contains 14 residues. This chain's CDR3 is CASSSTYSGNTIYF. In nucleotides, the CDR3 is TGTGCCAGCAGCTCGACGTACTCTGGAAACACCATATATTTT. Variable domain in full (rest from reference TRBV7-2 and TRBJ1-3): GAGVSQSPSNKVTEKGKDVELRCDPISGHTALYWYRQSLGQGLEFLIYFQGNSAPDKSGLPSDRFSAERTGGSVSTLTIQRTQQEDSAVYLCASSSTYSGNTIYFGEGSWLTVV.

The V and J genes are TRBV7-6 and TRBJ2-5; either TRBD1 or TRBD2 may supply D (6 bases each). The ends were cut back, 7 bases at V and 4 bases at J, with 13 bases in the middle. This CDR3 has 13 residues. CDR1 is SGHVS, CDR2 FNYEAQ, per germline. Here the CDR3 DNA reads TGTGCCAGCAACCTGGGGGGCGGAGAGACCCAGTACTTC. It specifies CASNLGGGETQYF.

This clone showed up just once. The rearrangement joins TRBV18 to TRBJ1-5; 7 bases are a match to TRBD1. V lost 3 bases to trimming and J lost 3 bases; unmatched junction nucleotides: 5. The CDR3 is 15 amino acids. Germline assignment: CDR1 KGHSH and CDR2 LQKENI. CDR3: CASSPMGQPNQPQHF. DNA of the CDR3: TGTGCCAGCTCACCCATGGGACAGCCCAATCAGCCCCAGCATTTT. The entire variable domain, with the rest obtained from reference TRBV18 and TRBJ1-5, is as follows: NAGVMQNPRHLVRRRGQEARLRCSPMKGHSHVYWYRQLPEEGLKFMVYLQKENIIDESGMPKERFSAEFPKEGPSILRIQQVVRGDSAAYFCASSPMGQPNQPQHFGDGTRLSIL.

The V and J genes are TRBV2 and TRBJ1-4; 10 bases are a match to TRBD1. This CDR3 has 17 residues. J gave up 7 bases and V 10 bases, and 18 bases lay outside the gene matches. Germline loops: CDR1 SNHLY, CDR2 FYNNEI. DNA for the CDR3: TGTGCCACCGCCGGGGACAGGGGAAGTGGAAGGGGTGAAAAACTGTTTTTT. Its translation is CATAGDRGSGRGEKLFF. Based on the CDR3 plus reference TRBV2 and TRBJ1-4, the full variable domain is EPEVTQTPSHQVTQMGQEVILRCVPISNHLYFYWYRQILGQKVEFLVSFYNNEISEKSEIFDDQFSVERPDGSNFTLKIRSTKLEDSAMYFCATAGDRGSGRGEKLFFGSGTQLSVL.

The chain has TRBV7-9 and TRBJ2-7, with D perhaps being TRBD1 or TRBD2 (5 bases each). V lost 5 bases, J lost 6 bases, and 20 bases lay in between. Germline CDR1 SEHNR, CDR2 FQNEAQ (reference sequence). This CDR3 is built from 15 residues. The CDR3 spells CASSRIWGSGPEQYF. The CDR3 coding sequence is TGTGCCAGCAGCCGCATTTGGGGTTCGGGGCCCGAGCAGTACTTC.

The gene calls are TRBV9 and TRBJ2-5; 7 positions match TRBD2. The V gene's germline CDR1 is SGDLS and CDR2 YYNGEE. The CDR3 sequence is 14 residues long. The trim removed 0 bases at V and 4 bases at J, leaving 3 bases unmatched. This chain's CDR3 is CASSVVGRGETQYF. As DNA, the CDR3 is TGTGCCAGCAGCGTAGTTGGGAGGGGAGAGACCCAGTACTTC.

The chain employs TRBV19 and TRBJ1-2, with 12 positions matching TRBD1. Germline trimming cut 4 bases from V and 4 bases from J; bases unmatched to any gene: 10. CDR3 length: 17 amino acids. The V gene's germline CDR1 is LNHDA and CDR2 SQIVND (reference sequence). The CDR3, as DNA: TGTGCCAGTAGTACCCCGGGACAGGGGGCGAGATCCTATGGCTACACCTTC. It codes for CASSTPGQGARSYGYTF.

The chain recombines TRBV7-2 with TRBJ2-7; 9 bases align to TRBD2. CDR1 and CDR2 from the germline V gene are SGHTA and FQGNSA. The CDR3 contains 16 residues. V was clipped by 5 bases and J by 2 bases; unmatched bases: 10. The CDR3 region is CASSPGSSGSPYEQYF. CDR3 sequence (DNA): TGTGCCAGCAGCCCCGGGAGTAGCGGGAGCCCCTACGAGCAGTACTTC.

The rearrangement uses TRBV6-5 and TRBJ1-5; D is possibly TRBD1 (5 bases). Germline V gene sequence: CDR1 MNHEY, CDR2 SVGAGI. This CDR3 is built from 15 residues. Trimming left V 6 bases short and J 2 bases short, with 14 bases between. CDR3 DNA: TGTGCCAGCAGCCCCTCGGGGGTTGGCAATCAGCCCCAGCATTTT. Its protein product is CASSPSGVGNQPQHF.

In its sample, this clone was seen many times. This chain joins TRBV7-2 and TRBJ1-4; no firm D call. Per germline, CDR1 SGHTA and CDR2 FQGNSA. The CDR3 totals 14 residues. V gave up 3 bases and J gave up 6 bases, with 11 bases separating them. As DNA, the CDR3 is TGTGCCAGCAGCTTCCGGGGTTGGGATGAAAAACTGTTTTTT. This sequence encodes CASSFRGWDEKLFF.

The CDR3 loop reads CASSPGGRRGSPLHF. The CDR3 bases are TGCGCCAGCAGCCCTGGAGGCCGAAGAGGCTCACCCCTCCACTTT. The chain has TRBV5-1 and TRBJ1-6; D remains unclear. The CDR3 length is 15 residues. V lost 4 bases and J lost 10, with 18 bases in between. Looked up from germline, CDR1 is SGHRS and CDR2 is YFSETQ.

The chain uses TRBV11-2 and TRBJ1-2; a weak D match, TRBD1 (6 bases). The length of the CDR3 is 19 residues. The V end lost 6 bases, the J end lost 2 bases, and 28 bases lay between the germline ends. Per germline, CDR1 SGHAT and CDR2 FQNNGV. Written as DNA, the CDR3 is TGTGCCAGCAGATCCCTTACGGGCCCCGGGACAAGGAGAAACTATGGCTACACCTTC. It encodes CASRSLTGPGTRRNYGYTF.

The gene calls are TRBV11-2 and TRBJ2-3, with 8 bases that match TRBD2. V dropped 3 bases and J dropped 2; count of bases not matched to a gene: 4. There are 15 residues in the CDR3. CDR1 and CDR2 from the germline V gene are SGHAT and FQNNGV. The CDR3 reads CASSLTSEDTDTQYF. CDR3 sequence (DNA): TGTGCCAGCAGCTTGACTAGCGAGGACACAGATACGCAGTATTTT.

The V and J genes are TRBV30 and TRBJ2-7, with a possible D match to TRBD2 (7 bases). CDR3 size: 14 residues. CDR1 GTSNPN and CDR2 SVGIG come from the germline V gene (reference sequence). V was cut by 1 base and J by 1 base, with 11 bases left in between. CDR3 protein: CAWSAGGLSYEQYF. The CDR3, as DNA: TGTGCCTGGAGTGCCGGGGGGCTTTCCTACGAGCAGTACTTC.

This clone was detected only once. V usage is TRBV4-2 and J usage is TRBJ2-2; the D is unclear. The CDR3 loop spans 14 amino acids. Between the trimmed V and J ends, which lost 0 bases and 6 bases, there was a span of 8 bases. Germline assignment: CDR1 LGHNA and CDR2 YNFKEQ. CDR3 region: CASSQDIVAGELFF. The DNA of the CDR3 is TGTGCCAGCAGCCAAGATATAGTCGCCGGGGAGCTGTTTTTT.

This chain uses TRBV10-3 with TRBJ2-7; 7 nucleotides line up with TRBD2. Looked up from germline, CDR1 is ENHRY and CDR2 is SYGVKD. CDR3 length: 16 amino acids. The trim removed 0 bases at V and 2 bases at J, leaving 7 bases unmatched. This chain's CDR3 is CAISESGGSITYEQYF. The CDR3 DNA sequence: TGTGCCATCAGTGAGTCCGGCGGGAGCATTACCTACGAGCAGTACTTC.

The rearrangement joins TRBV11-3 to TRBJ2-1; 7 positions agree with TRBD2. CDR1 and CDR2 from the germline V gene are SGHNT and YENEEA. The ends lost 1 base at V and 7 bases at J; junction bases unmatched: 4. The CDR3 covers 14 residues. The CDR3 DNA sequence: TGTGCCAGCAGCTTAGCGGGAGGAGGTAATGAGCAGTTCTTC. This translates into CASSLAGGGNEQFF.

The genes are TRBV5-1 and TRBJ2-5; D possibly matches TRBD1 or TRBD2 (5 bases each). This CDR3 has 15 amino acids. Trimming pared 4 bases from V and 4 bases from J, leaving 17 bases between. CDR1 is SGHRS, CDR2 YFSETQ, per germline. The CDR3 region is CASSQGPQGAETQYF. As DNA, the CDR3 is TGCGCCAGCAGCCAGGGACCCCAAGGGGCAGAGACCCAGTACTTC.

The chain employs TRBV2 and TRBJ2-2; 9 positions agree with TRBD1. The CDR3 is 15 amino acids. Trimming removed 4 bases from V and 7 bases from J; junction bases left unmatched: 7. Germline loops: CDR1 SNHLY, CDR2 FYNNEI. CDR3 DNA: TGTGCCAGCAGTGCAGACAGGGGGTGGAGCGGGGAGCTGTTTTTT. It yields the protein CASSADRGWSGELFF.

In the case of this clone: Other nucleotide sequences in the sample specify the same CDR3. The chain recombines TRBV18 with TRBJ1-1, with D tentatively TRBD1 (5 bases). V lost 3 bases and J 0 bases, leaving 8 bases between the germline ends. Germline-derived CDR1 and CDR2 are KGHSH and LQKENI. The CDR3 is made up of 14 amino acids. This chain's CDR3 is CASSPLGVNTEAFF. The CDR3, as DNA: TGTGCCAGCTCACCCCTAGGGGTGAACACTGAAGCTTTCTTT.

This sequence joins TRBV7-6 and TRBJ1-1; unclear D gene. The CDR3 is made up of 13 amino acids. The V end was cut by 0 bases, the J end by 1 base, with 3 bases between. Per the germline V gene, CDR1 is SGHVS and CDR2 is FNYEAQ. The CDR3 is CASSLARNTEAFF. CDR3 DNA: TGTGCCAGCAGCTTAGCGCGGAACACTGAAGCTTTCTTT. Full variable domain (rest looked up from reference TRBV7-6 and TRBJ1-1): GAGVSQSPRYKVTKRGQDVALRCDPISGHVSLYWYRQALGQGPEFLTYFNYEAQQDKSGLPNDRFSAERPEGSISTLTIQRTEQRDSAMYRCASSLARNTEAFFGQGTRLTVV.

This clone was counted only a few times. The chain combines TRBV7-3 with TRBJ2-3; 10 bases agree with TRBD2. The germline V gene has CDR1 SGHTA and CDR2 FQGTGA. The V gene end was trimmed by 5 bases and the J gene end by 3 bases; junction bases not matched to a gene: 14. This CDR3 is built from 18 residues. This CDR3 reads CASSPSGLAGVQTDTQYF. CDR3 sequence (DNA): TGTGCCAGCAGCCCTAGTGGGCTAGCGGGAGTTCAGACAGATACGCAGTATTTT.

The V gene is TRBV27, the J gene TRBJ2-5; no clear D. CDR1 is MNHEY and CDR2 is SMNVEV in the germline V gene (reference sequence). The CDR3 runs 15 residues. V dropped 2 bases and J dropped 3 bases, with 13 bases sitting between them. Here the CDR3 reads CASSLRLETKETQYF. The CDR3 DNA reads TGTGCCAGCAGTTTACGACTGGAAACAAAAGAGACCCAGTACTTC.

This rearrangement joins TRBV5-1 to TRBJ2-7; weak D call: TRBD2 (6 bases). The CDR3 covers 15 residues. The V end lost 5 bases, the J end lost 0 bases, and 15 bases lay between the germline ends. From germline, CDR1 is SGHRS and CDR2 YFSETQ. CDR3 DNA sequence: TGCGCCAGCAGACCTAGGGAGGTTGCCTCCTACGAGCAGTACTTC. Translating gives CASRPREVASYEQYF.